The 8 T cell receptor beta chains given below trace back to one sample, sequenced in a study of blood T cell repertoires in COVID-19. Only in-frame clones appear in the TCRdb table, and some are missing; sequencing was by immunoSEQ multiplex PCR. The sample lists 250,000 to 300,000 clones, over 85% occurring once. Material for sequencing was PBMCs or T cells enriched from blood (not recorded which). Every receptor here comes from a woman aged 60 to 75 who had recovered from COVID-19.

The genes are TRBV28 and TRBJ1-2, with 10 nucleotides matching TRBD1. Unmatched junction bases numbered 6, after V lost 3 bases and J lost 8 bases. This CDR3 is built from 14 residues. Germline CDR1 reads MDHEN; CDR2 reads SYDVKM. Here the CDR3 DNA reads TGTGCCAGCAGTTTTCTAGGACAGGGGGAGGGCTACACCTTC. Translation gives CASSFLGQGEGYTF.

V is TRBV27 and J is TRBJ1-5, with D unresolved. The V gene's germline CDR1 is MNHEY and CDR2 SMNVEV (reference sequence). Trimming took off 3 bases at V and 4 bases at J, with 4 bases between the two ends. This CDR3 spans 12 amino acids. The CDR3 protein is CASSFLNQPQHF. Written as DNA, the CDR3 is TGTGCCAGCAGTTTCCTAAATCAGCCCCAGCATTTT.

The chain is built from TRBV9 and TRBJ2-1; no reliable D call. The V gene's germline CDR1 is SGDLS and CDR2 YYNGEE. V lost 5 bases and J 3 bases, leaving 9 bases between the germline ends. The CDR3 consists of 13 residues. CDR3 sequence reads: CASSPFIYNEQFF. CDR3 DNA: TGTGCCAGCAGTCCCTTTATCTACAATGAGCAGTTCTTC.

The chain joins TRBV7-3 to TRBJ1-6; tentatively, D is TRBD1 (6 bases). From germline, CDR1 is SGHTA and CDR2 FQGTGA. This CDR3 is 15 amino acids long. Between the trimmed V and J ends, which lost 5 bases and 7 bases, there was a span of 15 bases. This chain's CDR3 is CASSLRGQLNSPLHF. In nucleotides, the CDR3 is TGTGCCAGCAGCCTCCGTGGACAGCTAAATTCACCCCTCCACTTT.

The V and J genes are TRBV7-9 and TRBJ1-1, with unresolved D. This CDR3 has 14 amino acids. Per the germline V gene, CDR1 is SEHNR and CDR2 is FQNEAQ (reference sequence). V lost 2 bases and J lost 3, with 10 bases in between. This CDR3 is CASSLIGEDTEAFF. The CDR3, as DNA: TGTGCCAGCAGCTTAATTGGAGAGGACACTGAAGCTTTCTTT. Together with reference TRBV7-9 and TRBJ1-1, the CDR3 gives the full variable domain: DTGVSQNPRHKITKRGQNVTFRCDPISEHNRLYWYRQTLGQGPEFLTYFQNEAQLEKSRLLSDRFSAERPKGSFSTLEIQRTEQGDSAMYLCASSLIGEDTEAFFGQGTRLTVV.

V and J are TRBV5-1 and TRBJ1-1, with 7 positions matching TRBD1. The CDR3 sequence is 14 residues long. Germline lookup yields CDR1 SGHRS and CDR2 YFSETQ. V lost 5 bases, J lost 0 bases, and 4 bases stayed unmatched. The CDR3 loop is CASRTGSMNTEAFF. In DNA, the CDR3 is TGCGCCAGCAGGACAGGGTCCATGAACACTGAAGCTTTCTTT.

The chain couples TRBV9 to TRBJ2-7; 7 bases are shared with TRBD2. The germline V gene encodes CDR1 SGDLS and CDR2 YYNGEE. Trimming at V came to 4 bases and at J to 6 bases, leaving 10 bases not matched to a gene. The CDR3 covers 14 residues. CDR3 nucleotide sequence: TGTGCCAGCAGCTACCGAAGCAGGGAGGGCGAGCAGTACTTC. Its protein product is CASSYRSREGEQYF.

This chain uses TRBV16 with TRBJ2-3, with TRBD2 as a possible D gene (5 bases). V shed 0 bases and J shed 8 bases, with 12 bases lying between them. The CDR3 is made up of 14 amino acids. Germline V gene lookup returns CDR1 KGHSY and CDR2 FQNENV. CDR3 loop: CASSQSSTRGTQYF. The CDR3 coding sequence is TGTGCCAGCAGCCAATCGTCAACACGGGGTACGCAGTATTTT.